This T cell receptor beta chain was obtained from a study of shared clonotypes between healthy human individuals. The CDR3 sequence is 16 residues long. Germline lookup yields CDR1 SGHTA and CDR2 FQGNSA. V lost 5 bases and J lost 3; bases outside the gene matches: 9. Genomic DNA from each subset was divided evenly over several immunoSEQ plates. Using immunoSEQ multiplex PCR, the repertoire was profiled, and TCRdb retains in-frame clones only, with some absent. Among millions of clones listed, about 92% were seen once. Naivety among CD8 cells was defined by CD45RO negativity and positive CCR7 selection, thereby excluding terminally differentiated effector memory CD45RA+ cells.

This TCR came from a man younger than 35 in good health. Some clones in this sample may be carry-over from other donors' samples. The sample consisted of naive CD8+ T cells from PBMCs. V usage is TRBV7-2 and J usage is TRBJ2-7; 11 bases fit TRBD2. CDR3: CASSLVAGGVRYEQYF. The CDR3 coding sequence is TGTGCCAGCAGCCTCGTAGCGGGAGGGGTCCGCTACGAGCAGTACTTC.